This T cell receptor beta chain emerged from a study of cytomegalovirus exposure and HLA in healthy donors. Across the study: According to later analysis, the same platform produced the roughly 130 validation and approximately 700 first-cohort repertoires.

This clone was detected once. Some clones are missing from TCRdb's copy, which holds only in-frame ones; the method was immunoSEQ multiplex PCR. The sample has roughly 130,000 clones, almost 90% seen once; the top ten hold approximately 1.3%. The CDR3 loop spans 12 amino acids. Germline CDR1 reads KGHSH; CDR2 reads LQKENI. With 6 bases clipped from V and 5 bases from J, the junction kept 2 bases outside the gene matches. The chain joins TRBV18 to TRBJ1-2, with 8 bases aligning to TRBD1. The clonotype comes from a man aged 25-45 years in good health and CMV-seronegative. Sequenced sample: PBMCs. This CDR3 reads CASSDRVYGYTF. The CDR3 DNA is TGTGCCAGCTCGGACAGGGTTTATGGCTACACCTTC.